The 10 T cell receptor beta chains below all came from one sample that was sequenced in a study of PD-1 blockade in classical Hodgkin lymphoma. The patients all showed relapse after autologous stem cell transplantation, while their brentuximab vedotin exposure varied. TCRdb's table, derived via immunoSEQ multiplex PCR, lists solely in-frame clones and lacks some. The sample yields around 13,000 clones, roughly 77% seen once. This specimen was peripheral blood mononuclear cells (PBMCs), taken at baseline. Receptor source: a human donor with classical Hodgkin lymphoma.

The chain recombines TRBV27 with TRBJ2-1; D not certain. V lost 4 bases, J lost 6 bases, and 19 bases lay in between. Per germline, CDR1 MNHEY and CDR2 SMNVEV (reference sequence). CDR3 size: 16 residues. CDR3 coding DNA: TGTGCCAGCAGTTCCTTTCCGGGTGGGCTGCTCAATGAGCAGTTCTTC. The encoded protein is CASSSFPGGLLNEQFF.

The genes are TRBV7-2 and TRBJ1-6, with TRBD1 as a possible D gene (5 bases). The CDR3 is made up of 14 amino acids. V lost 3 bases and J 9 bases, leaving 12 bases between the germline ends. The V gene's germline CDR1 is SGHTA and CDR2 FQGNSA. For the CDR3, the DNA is TGTGCCAGCAGCTTGTCTGGGGGAAGTTCACCCCTCCACTTT. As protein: CASSLSGGSSPLHF.

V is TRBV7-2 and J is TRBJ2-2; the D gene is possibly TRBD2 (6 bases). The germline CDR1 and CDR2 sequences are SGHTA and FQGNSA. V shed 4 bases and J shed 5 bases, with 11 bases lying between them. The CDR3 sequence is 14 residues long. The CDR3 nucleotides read TGTGCCAGCAGCTCAAACAGCGGGACCGGGGAGCTGTTTTTT. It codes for CASSSNSGTGELFF.

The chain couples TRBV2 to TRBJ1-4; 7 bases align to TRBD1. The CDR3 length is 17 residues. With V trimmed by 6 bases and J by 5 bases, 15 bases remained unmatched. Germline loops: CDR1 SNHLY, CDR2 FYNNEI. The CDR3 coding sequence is TGTGCCAGCAGCGCCCCCCTCGGACAGGATGGAAATGAAAAACTGTTTTTT. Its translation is CASSAPLGQDGNEKLFF.

The CDR3 region is CASSPVGYYGYTF. In DNA form, the CDR3 reads TGTGCCAGCAGCCCCGTTGGGTACTATGGCTACACCTTC. The chain uses TRBV27 and TRBJ1-2; D not resolved. This CDR3 is built from 13 residues. Germline assignment: CDR1 MNHEY and CDR2 SMNVEV (reference sequence). The V end lost 6 bases, the J end lost 3 bases, and 11 bases lay between the germline ends.

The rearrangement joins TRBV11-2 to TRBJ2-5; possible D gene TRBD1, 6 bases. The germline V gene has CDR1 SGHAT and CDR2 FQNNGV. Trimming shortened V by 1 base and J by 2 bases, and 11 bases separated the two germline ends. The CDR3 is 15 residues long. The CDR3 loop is CASSLGGTPQETQYF. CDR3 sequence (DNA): TGTGCCAGCAGCTTAGGGGGGACACCTCAAGAGACCCAGTACTTC.

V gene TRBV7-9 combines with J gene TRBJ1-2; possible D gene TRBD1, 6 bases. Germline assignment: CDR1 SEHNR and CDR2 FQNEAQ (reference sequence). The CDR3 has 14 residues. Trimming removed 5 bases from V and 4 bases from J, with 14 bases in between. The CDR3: CASSRQEVGYGYTF. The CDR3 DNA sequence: TGTGCCAGCAGCAGACAGGAAGTGGGCTATGGCTACACCTTC. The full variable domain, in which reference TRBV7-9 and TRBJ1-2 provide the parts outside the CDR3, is DTGVSQNPRHKITKRGQNVTFRCDPISEHNRLYWYRQTLGQGPEFLTYFQNEAQLEKSRLLSDRFSAERPKGSFSTLEIQRTEQGDSAMYLCASSRQEVGYGYTFGSGTRLTVV.

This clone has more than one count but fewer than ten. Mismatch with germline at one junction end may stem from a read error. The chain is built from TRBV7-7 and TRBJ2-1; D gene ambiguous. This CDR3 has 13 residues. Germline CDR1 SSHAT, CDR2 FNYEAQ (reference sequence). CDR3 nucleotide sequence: TGTGCTAGCAGCTTAGGTGGTCCTAGGGAGCAGTTCTTC. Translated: CASSLGGPREQFF. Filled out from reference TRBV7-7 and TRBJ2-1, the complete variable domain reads GAGVSQSPRYKVTKRGQDVTLRCDPISSHATLYWYQQALGQGPEFLTYFNYEAQPDKSGLPSDRFSAERPEGSISTLTIQRTEQRDSAMYRCASSLGGPREQFFGPGTRLTVL.

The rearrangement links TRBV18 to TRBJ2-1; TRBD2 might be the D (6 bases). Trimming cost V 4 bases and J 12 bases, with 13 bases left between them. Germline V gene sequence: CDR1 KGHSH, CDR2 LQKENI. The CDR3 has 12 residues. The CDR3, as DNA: TGTGCCAGCTCACGAGACCGGAGGGTGCAGTTCTTC. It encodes CASSRDRRVQFF.

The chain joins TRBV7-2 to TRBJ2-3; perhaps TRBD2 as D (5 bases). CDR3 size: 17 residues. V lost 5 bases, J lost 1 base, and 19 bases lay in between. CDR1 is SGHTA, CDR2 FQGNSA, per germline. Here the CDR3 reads CASSAQGSRVGTDTQYF. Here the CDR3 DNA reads TGTGCCAGCAGCGCCCAAGGGAGTAGGGTAGGCACAGATACGCAGTATTTT.